Below are 22 T cell receptor beta chains sequenced from a single sample in a study of OX40 agonist ivuxolimab in advanced cancers. TCRdb keeps only in-frame clones here, not all; method: immunoSEQ multiplex PCR. The table has around 97,000 clones, 70% to 90% seen once. Here the sequenced sample was CD4+ or CD8+ T cells sorted from blood, taken in a trial of the OX40 agonist ivuxolimab. Receptors originate from an adult with an advanced solid tumor such as melanoma, head and neck, liver or kidney cancer.

This chain connects TRBV7-2 to TRBJ2-7; 11 bases match TRBD2. The germline gives CDR1 SGHTA, CDR2 FQGNSA. The CDR3 totals 18 residues. V lost 5 bases and J lost 3; bases outside the gene matches: 15. The DNA of the CDR3 is TGTGCCAGCAGCCCCCGGCCGGGACTAGCGGCCCAGGGCTACGAGCAGTACTTC. This codes for CASSPRPGLAAQGYEQYF.

The chain links TRBV19 to TRBJ2-2; either TRBD1 or TRBD2 may fit D (6 bases each). This CDR3 comprises 15 residues. Germline-derived CDR1 and CDR2 are LNHDA and SQIVND (reference sequence). V lost 3 bases, J lost 2 bases, and 10 bases lay in between. CDR3 amino acids: CASSIRGANTGELFF. The CDR3 DNA is TGTGCCAGTAGTATTAGGGGGGCAAACACCGGGGAGCTGTTTTTT.

DNA of the CDR3: TGTGCCAGCAGCAGATTCGGTGGGGACAGCGTTAATGAAAAACTGTTTTTT. Translation: CASSRFGGDSVNEKLFF. This chain uses TRBV9 with TRBJ1-4; TRBD1 aligns across 7 bases. Germline values: CDR1 SGDLS, CDR2 YYNGEE. The CDR3 length is 17 residues. V trimming: 4 bases; J trimming: 4 bases; junction bases outside the gene matches: 13.

This clone was seen only once. This chain links TRBV7-6 with TRBJ2-1; 8 bases are a match to TRBD1. The junction had 5 bases not matched to a gene; V was cut back by 4 bases and J by 0 bases. The CDR3 extends over 16 amino acids. Germline values: CDR1 SGHVS, CDR2 FNYEAQ. The CDR3 spells CASSSRTGSSYNEQFF. The CDR3 DNA reads as TGTGCCAGCAGCTCGCGGACAGGGAGCTCCTACAATGAGCAGTTCTTC.

This clone was seen just once. This chain links TRBV25-1 with TRBJ1-2, with no clear D. CDR1 and CDR2 from the germline V gene are MGHDK and SYGVNS. The CDR3 is 12 residues long. The ends were cut back, 3 bases at V and 4 bases at J, with 6 bases in the middle. The CDR3 nucleotides are TGTGCCAGCAGTGACGAAGGCTATGGCTACACCTTC. It specifies CASSDEGYGYTF.

J is TRBJ2-3 and V is TRBV2; D unresolved. Per the germline V gene, CDR1 is SNHLY and CDR2 is FYNNEI. V was clipped by 8 bases and J by 1 base, with 16 bases between them. The CDR3 sequence is 15 residues long. DNA for the CDR3: TGTGCCAGCGAAGTTTCCATTGGGGGCACAGATACGCAGTATTTT. It specifies CASEVSIGGTDTQYF.

The chain combines TRBV19 with TRBJ2-5; D ambiguous. This CDR3 has 14 amino acids. Germline V CDR1 and CDR2: LNHDA, SQIVND (reference sequence). With 4 bases removed from V and 1 base from J, the gap between germline ends came to 10 bases. CDR3 nucleotide sequence: TGTGCCAGTAGTAGCTTCCAGACCCAAGAGACCCAGTACTTC. It yields the protein CASSSFQTQETQYF.

The V gene is TRBV2, the J gene TRBJ1-1; D is perhaps TRBD1 (5 bases). With 5 bases removed from V and 0 bases from J, the gap between germline ends came to 10 bases. The CDR3 has 14 residues. Germline CDR1 SNHLY, CDR2 FYNNEI. For the CDR3, the DNA is TGTGCCAGCAGTTATGGGGCATTGAACACTGAAGCTTTCTTT. Protein: CASSYGALNTEAFF.

This clone was found a few times. V gene TRBV11-1 combines with J gene TRBJ1-5, with D possibly TRBD1 on 5 matching bases. Germline-derived CDR1 and CDR2 are SGHAT and FQDESV (reference sequence). Trimming took 1 base from V and 7 from J, leaving 8 bases between them. This CDR3 has 13 residues. CDR3 region: CASSLDRIQPQHF. In DNA form, the CDR3 reads TGTGCCAGCAGCTTAGACAGGATCCAGCCCCAGCATTTT.

The rearrangement links TRBV7-3 to TRBJ2-3; D possibly uses TRBD1 or TRBD2 (6 bases each). With 2 bases removed from V and 0 bases from J, the gap between germline ends came to 12 bases. The CDR3 length is 16 residues. The V gene's germline CDR1 is SGHTA and CDR2 FQGTGA. The CDR3 sequence: CASSLLGGPSTDTQYF. CDR3 nucleotides: TGTGCCAGCAGCTTATTGGGGGGCCCCAGCACAGATACGCAGTATTTT.

For the CDR3, the DNA is TGTGCCAGCAGGGGCGGCTCCAACTCAGCAGATACGCAGTATTTT. Protein sequence: CASRGGSNSADTQYF. The rearrangement links TRBV2 to TRBJ2-3, with D unresolved. This CDR3 is 15 amino acids long. With 6 bases removed from V and 4 bases from J, the gap between germline ends came to 17 bases. Germline CDR1 and CDR2: SNHLY and FYNNEI.

The chain employs TRBV30 and TRBJ2-5, with 9 positions matching TRBD2. Germline assignment: CDR1 GTSNPN and CDR2 SVGIG (reference sequence). The CDR3 spans 13 residues. V shed 7 bases and J 4 bases; nucleotides not matched to a gene: 7. The CDR3 spells CASLAGVGETQYF. CDR3 nucleotide sequence: TGTGCCTCCTTAGCGGGAGTGGGAGAGACCCAGTACTTC.

This clone was recorded once. This chain connects TRBV30 to TRBJ1-2; 12 bases map to TRBD1. CDR1 and CDR2 (germline): GTSNPN, SVGIG (reference sequence). After removal of 2 bases from V and 8 bases from J, the junction contained 12 bases not matched to a gene. The CDR3 has 16 amino acids. The CDR3 spells CAWSPKGQGANIGYTF. In DNA, the CDR3 is TGTGCCTGGAGTCCAAAGGGACAGGGGGCGAATATCGGCTACACCTTC.

The chain has TRBV27 and TRBJ1-1; 9 bases are a match to TRBD1. J lost 6 bases, V lost 6 bases, and 5 bases had no gene match. The CDR3 consists of 13 residues. CDR1 MNHEY and CDR2 SMNVEV come from the germline V gene (reference sequence). CDR3 in amino acids: CASRRDRAAEAFF. Here the CDR3 DNA reads TGTGCCAGCAGACGGGACAGGGCGGCTGAAGCTTTCTTT.

Here the CDR3 reads CASRSQANTGELFF. CDR3 nucleotides: TGTGCCAGCAGGTCGCAAGCGAACACCGGGGAGCTGTTTTTT. This sequence joins TRBV7-3 and TRBJ2-2; D gene uncertain. There are 14 residues in the CDR3. Germline CDR1 SGHTA, CDR2 FQGTGA. Trimming left V 6 bases short and J 0 bases short, with 8 bases between.

V is TRBV7-3 and J is TRBJ1-1; D is unclear. This CDR3 has 13 residues. CDR1 is SGHTA and CDR2 is FQGTGA in the germline V gene. Between the trimmed V and J ends, which lost 5 bases and 3 bases, there was a span of 10 bases. CDR3 loop: CASSLDPDTEAFF. CDR3 nucleotides: TGTGCCAGCAGCCTCGACCCAGACACTGAAGCTTTCTTT.

The rearrangement links TRBV2 to TRBJ2-7; D is ambiguous. Trimming left V 3 bases short and J 6 bases short, with 9 bases between. The CDR3 sequence is 12 residues long. Germline-derived CDR1 and CDR2 are SNHLY and FYNNEI. The CDR3: CASSDWGFEQYF. The DNA for the CDR3 is TGTGCCAGCAGTGACTGGGGTTTCGAGCAGTACTTC.

The chain uses TRBV19 and TRBJ1-1, with 9 nucleotides matching TRBD1. Losses at the gene ends were 4 bases for V and 5 bases for J; bases not matched to a gene: 11. The germline CDR1 and CDR2 sequences are LNHDA and SQIVND (reference sequence). The CDR3 runs 16 residues. CDR3 coding DNA: TGTGCCAGTAGTACCCCTTCGACAGGGGGTCGGACTGAAGCTTTCTTT. Translation gives CASSTPSTGGRTEAFF.

The V and J genes are TRBV6-6 and TRBJ2-3; 8 nucleotides match TRBD1. The J segment lost 1 base and the V segment lost 7 bases, leaving 4 bases of the junction unmatched. This CDR3 is 14 amino acids long. The germline CDR1 and CDR2 sequences are MNHNY and SVGAGI (reference sequence). The chain's CDR3 is CASKTGARTDTQYF. CDR3 DNA: TGTGCCAGCAAGACAGGGGCGCGCACAGATACGCAGTATTTT.

The CDR3 reads CASRRGGNNEQFF. The CDR3 region has the DNA TGTGCCAGTAGGAGAGGGGGGAACAATGAGCAGTTCTTC. This chain uses TRBV19 with TRBJ2-1, with D possibly called TRBD1 or TRBD2 (6 bases each). Trimming took off 6 bases at V and 5 bases at J, with 11 bases between the two ends. Germline CDR1 LNHDA, CDR2 SQIVND (reference sequence). The CDR3 has 13 residues.

The chain joins TRBV7-3 to TRBJ2-7; TRBD1 agrees at 7 bases. V was pared by 5 bases and J by 5 bases, with 12 bases of the junction left unmatched. The germline gives CDR1 SGHTA, CDR2 FQGTGA. The CDR3 consists of 15 residues. CDR3 sequence reads: CASSLSPGTANEQYF. CDR3 in DNA: TGTGCCAGCAGCCTATCACCCGGGACAGCTAACGAGCAGTACTTC.

V gene TRBV5-8 combines with J gene TRBJ2-7, with unresolved D. The V gene lost 0 bases and the J gene lost 4 bases, with 14 bases spanning the gap. The CDR3 runs to 15 residues. Looked up from germline, CDR1 is SGHTS and CDR2 is YDEGEE. CDR3 region: CASSLVAGSSYEQYF. The CDR3 nucleotides read TGTGCCAGCAGCTTGGTGGCCGGGTCCTCATACGAGCAGTACTTC.